This TCR beta chain originates from a study of T cell responses to AZD1222 COVID-19 vaccine. Clones were read by immunoSEQ multiplex PCR, and TCRdb kept only the in-frame ones, dropping some. The sample carries about 120,000 clones, around 90% recorded once. The CDR3 is 15 residues long. Germline CDR1 and CDR2: SGHNT and YYREEE (reference sequence). Trimming cost V 1 base and J 0 bases, with 10 bases left between them. The TCR was taken from an adult who received the AZD1222 COVID-19 vaccine. The gene calls are TRBV5-4 and TRBJ1-2; D not resolved. The starting material was peripheral blood, obtained 28 days after the second AZD1222 dose. For the CDR3, the DNA is TGTGCCAGCAGCTTGTCTAGGACTACTAACTATGGCTACACCTTC. It yields the protein CASSLSRTTNYGYTF.